This TCR beta chain was obtained from a study of blood T cell repertoires in COVID-19. Data came from immunoSEQ multiplex PCR; TCRdb stores just in-frame clones and leaves some out. The sample holds more than 250,000 clones, approximately 86% seen once. This clone has a single count. Germline assignment: CDR1 MNHEY and CDR2 SMNVEV (reference sequence). This CDR3 is built from 15 residues. Trimming took 6 bases from V and 5 from J; bases not matched to a gene: 12. The sequenced material came from peripheral blood. This TCR came from a human donor in a cohort sampled during active COVID-19. V usage is TRBV27 and J usage is TRBJ2-5, with 7 bases that match TRBD2. CDR3 sequence: CASRTTGGIRETQYF. The DNA for the CDR3 is TGTGCCAGCAGAACAACGGGGGGTATTAGGGAGACCCAGTACTTC.